Presented here are 32 T cell receptor beta chains from one specimen sequenced in a study of technical replicates of blood from a handful of donors. Repertoires were generated with immunoSEQ multiplex PCR, while TCRdb's copy carries only in-frame clones and drops some. The sample has about 84,000 clones, 97% seen once. The material sequenced was T cells isolated from PBMCs. Receptors were obtained from a human donor in good health.

The chain recombines TRBV4-2 with TRBJ2-1; 12 positions agree with TRBD2. There are 15 residues in the CDR3. Unmatched junction bases numbered 2, after V lost 0 bases and J lost 8 bases. Germline V gene lookup returns CDR1 LGHNA and CDR2 YNFKEQ. CDR3 residues: CASSQEASGGDEQFF. CDR3 bases: TGTGCCAGCAGCCAAGAGGCTAGCGGGGGGGATGAGCAGTTCTTC.

This chain uses TRBV28 with TRBJ2-7; maybe TRBD1 (6 bases). The germline gives CDR1 MDHEN, CDR2 SYDVKM. CDR3 length equals 13 residues. V lost 6 bases to trimming and J lost 1 base, with 10 bases between them. Written as DNA, the CDR3 is TGTGCCAGCAGCGGGACATTTTCCTACGAGCAGTACTTC. It is translated as CASSGTFSYEQYF.

The genes are TRBV13 and TRBJ2-5; 11 bases fit TRBD2. V was pared by 1 base and J by 4 bases, with 5 bases of the junction left unmatched. The CDR3 has 16 residues. CDR1 and CDR2 from the germline V gene are PRHDT and FYEKMQ (reference sequence). As DNA, the CDR3 is TGTGCCAGCAGCTTAGTTGGCCTAGCGGGAGGAGAGACCCAGTACTTC. Residues: CASSLVGLAGGETQYF.

V gene TRBV19 combines with J gene TRBJ1-2; D is uncertain. The CDR3 covers 17 residues. CDR1 and CDR2 from the germline V gene are LNHDA and SQIVND (reference sequence). Trimming stripped 3 bases from V and 2 bases from J, with 19 bases between. CDR3 protein: CASSIAQRLDQNYGYTF. As DNA, the CDR3 is TGTGCCAGTAGTATCGCCCAGAGACTAGACCAAAACTATGGCTACACCTTC.

The V gene is TRBV5-1, the J gene TRBJ1-2; D is unresolved. Germline V CDR1 and CDR2: SGHRS, YFSETQ. Trimming took off 0 bases at V and 8 bases at J, with 11 bases between the two ends. This CDR3 comprises 13 residues. The CDR3 reads CASSLVEPKGYTF. As DNA, the CDR3 is TGCGCCAGCAGCTTGGTGGAGCCAAAGGGCTACACCTTC.

This clone is a singleton in its sample. The gene calls are TRBV2 and TRBJ2-5, with TRBD1 matching over 7 bases. The CDR3 has 15 amino acids. CDR1 and CDR2 (germline): SNHLY, FYNNEI. V was clipped by 6 bases and J by 0 bases; unmatched bases: 7. The CDR3 nucleotides read TGTGCCAGCAGGGGGCCGGGACAGTACCAAGAGACCCAGTACTTC. The encoded protein is CASRGPGQYQETQYF. The full variable domain, completed using reference TRBV2 and TRBJ2-5, is EPEVTQTPSHQVTQMGQEVILRCVPISNHLYFYWYRQILGQKVEFLVSFYNNEISEKSEIFDDQFSVERPDGSNFTLKIRSTKLEDSAMYFCASRGPGQYQETQYFGPGTRLLVL.

The chain joins TRBV18 to TRBJ1-4; D is unclear. V lost 3 bases and J lost 2, with 7 bases in between. The germline gives CDR1 KGHSH, CDR2 LQKENI. This CDR3 is 14 amino acids long. CDR3 sequence (DNA): TGTGCCAGCTCACCGGGCCTCACTAATGAAAAACTGTTTTTT. Translating gives CASSPGLTNEKLFF.

V is TRBV11-2 and J is TRBJ2-7; 8 bases align to TRBD1. Trimming removed 1 base from V and 3 bases from J; junction bases left unmatched: 11. The CDR3 runs to 17 residues. Germline loops: CDR1 SGHAT, CDR2 FQNNGV. The CDR3 DNA is TGTGCCAGCAGCTTAGGACGGGACAGGTCTCGTTTCTACGAGCAGTACTTC. Translated, it gives CASSLGRDRSRFYEQYF.

This sequence joins TRBV5-4 and TRBJ1-3; TRBD1 matches 7 bases. Germline CDR1 SGHNT, CDR2 YYREEE (reference sequence). The length of the CDR3 is 15 residues. The trim removed 0 bases at V and 5 bases at J, leaving 5 bases unmatched. The CDR3 here is CASSLGQGARNTIYF. In nucleotides, the CDR3 is TGTGCCAGCAGCTTGGGACAGGGAGCGAGAAACACCATATATTTT.

DNA for the CDR3: TGTGCCAGCAGCAAATGGTGGGGACAGCATAATGAAAAACTGTTTTTT. Translating it yields CASSKWWGQHNEKLFF. J is TRBJ1-4 and V is TRBV21-1; the listed D gene, TRBD1, was not tested against the DNA. TRBV21-1 is flagged as a pseudogene. The CDR3 runs to 16 residues.

The gene calls are TRBV6-5 and TRBJ1-2, with no clear D. CDR1 and CDR2 (germline): MNHEY, SVGAGI. There are 14 residues in the CDR3. V was shortened by 3 bases and J by 1 base, with 9 bases between the two germline ends. CDR3 bases: TGTGCCAGCAGTTATGATGGGAGTAACTATGGCTACACCTTC. Residues: CASSYDGSNYGYTF.

This chain joins TRBV29-1 and TRBJ2-3; 14 bases are a match to TRBD2. The V gene's germline CDR1 is SQVTM and CDR2 ANQGSEA. The CDR3 runs to 21 residues. Trimming removed 3 bases from V and 0 bases from J; junction bases left unmatched: 17. The CDR3 coding sequence is TGCAGCGTTGACCCAACCGCCTTAGGACTAGCGGGAGGAACTAGCACAGATACGCAGTATTTT. Its translation is CSVDPTALGLAGGTSTDTQYF.

This clone has just a few counts. This chain links TRBV21-1 with TRBJ1-1; the DNA was not used to check the table's D call, TRBD1. TRBV21-1 is a pseudogene. The CDR3 runs 18 residues. CDR3: CASSKGDRDRGSDTEAFF. CDR3 in DNA: TGTGCCAGCAGCAAAGGAGACCGGGACAGGGGATCGGACACTGAAGCTTTCTTT.

The V call is TRBV28, the J call TRBJ1-2; TRBD1 matches at 8 bases. Germline V gene lookup returns CDR1 MDHEN and CDR2 SYDVKM. V lost 4 bases to trimming and J lost 3 bases; unmatched junction nucleotides: 7. This CDR3 is 15 amino acids long. The CDR3 sequence: CASSYASGQDYGYTF. The CDR3 nucleotides are TGTGCCAGCAGTTACGCGTCGGGACAGGACTATGGCTACACCTTC.

This sequence joins TRBV19 and TRBJ2-1; 9 positions agree with TRBD2. The V gene's germline CDR1 is LNHDA and CDR2 SQIVND (reference sequence). The CDR3 runs to 15 residues. V gave up 3 bases and J gave up 5 bases; unmatched junction bases: 5. In DNA, the CDR3 is TGTGCCAGTAGTATCGGGGCTAGCGGGGACAATGAGCAGTTCTTC. This codes for CASSIGASGDNEQFF.

The CDR3 nucleotides read TGTGCCAGTAGTCCCGAGACCGGCACCACTAATCGGTTTCAAGAGACCCAGTACTTC. It encodes CASSPETGTTNRFQETQYF. The V and J genes are TRBV19 and TRBJ2-5; D uncertain. Germline V CDR1 and CDR2: LNHDA, SQIVND (reference sequence). The CDR3 length is 19 residues. V lost 5 bases and J lost 2, with 27 bases in between.

The count of this clone is one. The V and J genes are TRBV18 and TRBJ2-3; 8 nucleotides line up with TRBD2. The ends lost 1 base at V and 4 bases at J; junction bases unmatched: 10. The length of the CDR3 is 17 residues. In germline, CDR1 is KGHSH, CDR2 LQKENI. The CDR3 sequence is CASSPRSGTSVPDTQYF. CDR3 coding DNA: TGTGCCAGCTCACCACGGTCCGGGACTAGTGTCCCAGATACGCAGTATTTT.

The V and J genes are TRBV19 and TRBJ1-1; D remains unclear. CDR1 LNHDA and CDR2 SQIVND come from the germline V gene (reference sequence). The CDR3 covers 14 residues. Between the trimmed V and J ends, which lost 3 bases and 7 bases, there was a span of 15 bases. CDR3 region: CASSIARETIEAFF. CDR3 bases: TGTGCCAGTAGTATCGCCCGGGAGACTATTGAAGCTTTCTTT.

The chain links TRBV7-9 to TRBJ2-7; 8 nucleotides align to TRBD1. This CDR3 has 14 amino acids. CDR1 and CDR2 from the germline V gene are SEHNR and FQNEAQ (reference sequence). The J segment lost 2 bases and the V segment lost 5 bases, leaving 5 bases of the junction unmatched. CDR3 loop: CASSQPGQAYEQYF. The CDR3 bases are TGTGCCAGCAGCCAACCGGGACAGGCCTACGAGCAGTACTTC.

The count of this clone is one. The V call is TRBV19, the J call TRBJ2-7; weak D call: TRBD2 (6 bases). V lost 5 bases, J lost 0 bases, and 17 bases lay in between. The CDR3 extends over 16 amino acids. Germline V gene data show CDR1 as LNHDA and CDR2 as SQIVND (reference sequence). CDR3 residues: CASSANKRASSYEQYF. CDR3 in DNA: TGTGCCAGTAGTGCAAACAAGCGGGCGAGCTCCTACGAGCAGTACTTC.

This sequence joins TRBV7-9 and TRBJ2-7; D possibly corresponds to TRBD1 (5 bases). Per the germline V gene, CDR1 is SEHNR and CDR2 is FQNEAQ (reference sequence). CDR3 length equals 12 residues. The V end was cut by 5 bases, the J end by 4 bases, with 9 bases between. CDR3 amino acids: CASSPGLYEQYF. The CDR3 bases are TGTGCCAGCAGCCCAGGGTTGTACGAGCAGTACTTC.

V gene TRBV11-3 combines with J gene TRBJ2-1; 12 nucleotides line up with TRBD2. Trimming cost V 5 bases and J 7 bases; bases outside gene matches: 9. This CDR3 region has 16 residues. The germline V gene has CDR1 SGHNT and CDR2 YENEEA. CDR3 in amino acids: CASSPGTSGRLNEQFF. Here the CDR3 DNA reads TGTGCCAGCAGCCCCGGGACTAGCGGGCGCCTAAATGAGCAGTTCTTC.

V is TRBV5-8 and J is TRBJ2-2, with 8 bases that match TRBD2. The CDR3 is made up of 15 amino acids. Germline V CDR1 and CDR2: SGHTS, YDEGEE. V shed 2 bases and J 2 bases; nucleotides not matched to a gene: 2. The CDR3 nucleotides are TGTGCCAGCAGCTTAGCGGGAGATAACACCGGGGAGCTGTTTTTT. It encodes CASSLAGDNTGELFF.

The CDR3 nucleotides read TGTGCCAGCAGCTTAGCACCTGAGACTGAAGCTTTCTTT. Its protein product is CASSLAPETEAFF. The rearrangement uses TRBV7-7 and TRBJ1-1; D is unresolved. The CDR3 runs 13 residues. V lost 0 bases, J lost 5 bases, and 7 bases lay in between. Germline V gene data show CDR1 as SSHAT and CDR2 as FNYEAQ (reference sequence). Using reference TRBV7-7 and TRBJ1-1 for the parts outside the CDR3, the full variable domain is GAGVSQSPRYKVTKRGQDVTLRCDPISSHATLYWYQQALGQGPEFLTYFNYEAQPDKSGLPSDRFSAERPEGSISTLTIQRTEQRDSAMYRCASSLAPETEAFFGQGTRLTVV.

The rearrangement uses TRBV11-3 and TRBJ2-2; possible D gene TRBD1, 7 bases. CDR3 length equals 15 residues. Per germline, CDR1 SGHNT and CDR2 YENEEA. Trimming took off 4 bases at V and 5 bases at J, with 14 bases between the two ends. CDR3 DNA sequence: TGTGCCAGCAGCTCCCGACAGGGAGGAACCGGGGAGCTGTTTTTT. This gives the protein CASSSRQGGTGELFF.

The rearrangement links TRBV28 to TRBJ2-1, with D possibly matching TRBD1 (6 bases). CDR1 is MDHEN, CDR2 SYDVKM, per germline. The CDR3 consists of 13 residues. Trimming removed 11 bases at V and 0 bases at J, with 11 bases between. The CDR3 nucleotides are TGTGCCTCTGACAGGACCTCCTACAATGAGCAGTTCTTC. Protein product: CASDRTSYNEQFF.

V usage is TRBV27 and J usage is TRBJ2-5; D might be TRBD1 (6 bases). This CDR3 spans 17 amino acids. CDR1 is MNHEY, CDR2 SMNVEV, per germline (reference sequence). Trimming left V 6 bases short and J 5 bases short, with 25 bases between. CDR3 protein: CASRPRFGQNQRETQYF. The DNA for the CDR3 is TGTGCCAGCAGGCCGAGATTCGGACAGAATCAACGGGAGACCCAGTACTTC.

The chain has TRBV9 and TRBJ1-4, with D possibly matching TRBD1 (5 bases). From germline, CDR1 is SGDLS and CDR2 YYNGEE. With 3 bases removed from V and 0 bases from J, the gap between germline ends came to 15 bases. The CDR3 sequence is 17 residues long. CDR3 region: CASSAGSRGATNEKLFF. DNA of the CDR3: TGTGCCAGCAGCGCAGGGTCGCGTGGCGCAACTAATGAAAAACTGTTTTTT. Based on the CDR3 plus reference TRBV9 and TRBJ1-4, the full variable domain is DSGVTQTPKHLITATGQRVTLRCSPRSGDLSVYWYQQSLDQGLQFLIQYYNGEERAKGNILERFSAQQFPDLHSELNLSSLELGDSALYFCASSAGSRGATNEKLFFGSGTQLSVL.

The chain links TRBV11-2 to TRBJ2-1; D remains ambiguous. The CDR3 sequence is 14 residues long. The germline V and J ends were trimmed by 5 bases and 3 bases, with 11 bases remaining between them. CDR1 is SGHAT and CDR2 is FQNNGV in the germline V gene. CDR3 protein: CASSPTLYYNEQFF. The CDR3 DNA reads TGTGCCAGCAGCCCAACCCTCTACTACAATGAGCAGTTCTTC.

J is TRBJ2-7 and V is TRBV2; D is undetermined. Germline V gene data show CDR1 as SNHLY and CDR2 as FYNNEI. Between the trimmed V and J ends, which lost 7 bases and 2 bases, there was a span of 9 bases. The CDR3 spans 12 residues. CDR3 DNA sequence: TGTGCCAGCACCGCGCGGCCCTACGAGCAGTACTTC. It translates to CASTARPYEQYF.

V gene TRBV7-8 combines with J gene TRBJ1-1, with a weak D call TRBD1 (6 bases). The CDR3 runs 15 residues. The V gene lost 4 bases and the J gene lost 4 bases, with 16 bases spanning the gap. CDR1 and CDR2 from the germline V gene are SGHVS and FQNEAQ. CDR3 sequence: CASSSRGGASTEAFF. The CDR3 region has the DNA TGTGCCAGCAGCTCGAGGGGGGGGGCGAGCACTGAAGCTTTCTTT.

This sequence joins TRBV30 and TRBJ1-3; maybe TRBD1 (5 bases). This CDR3 has 15 amino acids. Trimming took 4 bases from V and 2 from J, leaving 15 bases between them. Germline-derived CDR1 and CDR2 are GTSNPN and SVGIG (reference sequence). Written as DNA, the CDR3 is TGTGCCTGGAATCTTATGACAGCCCCTGGAAACACCATATATTTT. It codes for CAWNLMTAPGNTIYF.